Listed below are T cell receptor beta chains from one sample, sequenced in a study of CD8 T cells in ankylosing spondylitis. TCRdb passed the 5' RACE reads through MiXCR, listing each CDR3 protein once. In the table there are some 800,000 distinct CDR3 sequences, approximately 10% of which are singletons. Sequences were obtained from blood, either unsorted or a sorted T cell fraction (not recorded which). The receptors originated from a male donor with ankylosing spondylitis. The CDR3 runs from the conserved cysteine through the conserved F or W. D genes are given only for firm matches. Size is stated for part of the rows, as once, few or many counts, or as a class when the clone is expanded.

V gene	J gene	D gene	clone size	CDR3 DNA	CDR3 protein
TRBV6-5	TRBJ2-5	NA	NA	TGTGCCAGCAGTTACGACGGGGGTGAGACCCAGTACTTC	CASSYDGGETQYF
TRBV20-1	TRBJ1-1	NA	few	TGCAGTGCTAGAGACGGTCGGACGTCGGGTAACACTGAAGCTTTCTTT	CSARDGRTSGNTEAFF
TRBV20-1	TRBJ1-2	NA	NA	TGCAGTGCTAGAGATCGAAGTATGTATGGCTACACCTTC	CSARDRSMYGYTF
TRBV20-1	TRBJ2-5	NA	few	TGCAGTGCTAGAGATAGGCAATTCCAAGAGACCCAGTACTTC	CSARDRQFQETQYF
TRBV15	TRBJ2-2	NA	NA	TGTGCCACCAGCAGATACCGGGCCCTGGAACACGGGGAGCTGTTTTTT	CATSRYRALEHGELFF
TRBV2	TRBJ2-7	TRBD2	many	TGTGCCAGCAGTACGGGGGGGTGGTACGAGCAGTACTTC	CASSTGGWYEQYF
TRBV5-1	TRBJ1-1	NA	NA	TGCGCCAGCAGCTTCCTGACGGCCCGGAACACTGAAGCTTTCTTT	CASSFLTARNTEAFF
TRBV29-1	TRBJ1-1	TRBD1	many	TGCAGCGGGAACCGACAGGGAGGGACTGAAGCTTTCTTT	CSGNRQGGTEAFF
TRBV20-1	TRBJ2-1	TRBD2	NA	TGCAGTGCTAGAATAAGCGGGATGAGTTCCTACAATGAGCAGTTCTTC	CSARISGMSSYNEQFF
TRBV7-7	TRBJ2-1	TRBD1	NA	TGTGCTAGCAGCCCGACATTACGATCCGGGACAGGGGCCAATGAGCAGTTCTTC	CASSPTLRSGTGANEQFF
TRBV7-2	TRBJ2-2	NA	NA	TGTGCCAGCAGCAAGAGACAGGCGCTCACCGGGGAGCTGTTTTTT	CASSKRQALTGELFF
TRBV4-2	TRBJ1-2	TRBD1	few	TGTGCCAGCAGCCAGGCCGGGACAGCGAGCGTTGGCTACACCTTC	CASSQAGTASVGYTF
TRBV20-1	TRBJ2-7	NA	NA	TGCAGTGCTAGAGCGAGCGGCCCCTACGAGCAGTACTTC	CSARASGPYEQYF
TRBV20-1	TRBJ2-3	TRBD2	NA	TGCAGTGCTCCGACTAGCGGGTTTCGCACAGATACGCAGTATTTT	CSAPTSGFRTDTQYF
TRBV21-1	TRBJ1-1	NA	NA	TGTGCCAGCAACCCTACCCCATTTGACAGGGTGAACACTGAAGCTTTCTTT	CASNPTPFDRVNTEAFF
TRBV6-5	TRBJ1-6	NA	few	TGTGCCAGCAGTTACGACGGAGAAGGTTCACCCCTCCACTTT	CASSYDGEGSPLHF
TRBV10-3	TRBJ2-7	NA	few	TGTGCCATCAGTCGCTCGTACGAGCAGTACTTC	CAISRSYEQYF
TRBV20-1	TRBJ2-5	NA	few	TGCAGTGCTAGGGGGGACGTAAAGGAGACCCAGTACTTC	CSARGDVKETQYF
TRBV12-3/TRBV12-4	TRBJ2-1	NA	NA	TGTGCCAGCAGGGCAGGGATGTTCAATGAGCAGTTCTTC	CASRAGMFNEQFF
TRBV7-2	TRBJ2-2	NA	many	TGCGCCAGCAGCTTGGTTGGCGGCACCGGGGAGCTGTTTTTT	CASSLVGGTGELFF
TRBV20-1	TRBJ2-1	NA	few	TGCAGTGCTAGAGATGGAAGGGGGGGCTCCTACAATGAGCAGTTCTTC	CSARDGRGGSYNEQFF
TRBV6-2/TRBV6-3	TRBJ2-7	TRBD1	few	TGTGCCAGCCACCGGGACAGGGGTTCGGGGCAGTACTTC	CASHRDRGSGQYF
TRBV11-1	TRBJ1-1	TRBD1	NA	TGTGCCAGCAGCTCCACCGGGACAGGTAGGGTGGGGATGAACACTGAAGCTTTCTTT	CASSSTGTGRVGMNTEAFF
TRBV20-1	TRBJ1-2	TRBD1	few	TGCAGTGCTGAGAAAGGGGGGACAGGGTATGGCTACACCTTC	CSAEKGGTGYGYTF
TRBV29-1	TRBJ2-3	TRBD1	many	TGCAGCGGGGGACAGGGGGCTTCAGATACGCAGTATTTT	CSGGQGASDTQYF
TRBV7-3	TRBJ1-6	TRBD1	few	TGTGCCAGCAGCTGGACAGGGGCATCGGGTTCACCCCTCCACTTT	CASSWTGASGSPLHF
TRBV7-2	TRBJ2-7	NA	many	TGTGCCAGCAGCTTGCAAAACGAGCAGTACTTC	CASSLQNEQYF
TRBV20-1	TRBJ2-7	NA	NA	TGCAGTGCGGGACCTAGCAACTGGGCCTACGAGCAGTACTTC	CSAGPSNWAYEQYF
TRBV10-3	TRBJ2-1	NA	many	TGTGCCATCAGTGATGGAAGACTATCCCCCTACAATGAGCAGTTCTTC	CAISDGRLSPYNEQFF
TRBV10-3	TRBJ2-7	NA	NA	TGTGCCATCAGTCGCGGGCCCAACTACGAGCAGTACTTC	CAISRGPNYEQYF
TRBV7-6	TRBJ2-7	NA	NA	TGTGCCAGCAGCTTAGGGCAGGGGAGCGACTACGAGCAGTACTTC	CASSLGQGSDYEQYF
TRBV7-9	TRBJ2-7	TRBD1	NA	TGTGCCAGCAGCTTAGTCTGGGACAGGGGCTCCTACGAGCAGTACTTC	CASSLVWDRGSYEQYF
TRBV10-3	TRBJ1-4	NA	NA	TGTGCCATCAGTGCCACTGGGGACGGGCCTGAAAAACTGTTTTTT	CAISATGDGPEKLFF